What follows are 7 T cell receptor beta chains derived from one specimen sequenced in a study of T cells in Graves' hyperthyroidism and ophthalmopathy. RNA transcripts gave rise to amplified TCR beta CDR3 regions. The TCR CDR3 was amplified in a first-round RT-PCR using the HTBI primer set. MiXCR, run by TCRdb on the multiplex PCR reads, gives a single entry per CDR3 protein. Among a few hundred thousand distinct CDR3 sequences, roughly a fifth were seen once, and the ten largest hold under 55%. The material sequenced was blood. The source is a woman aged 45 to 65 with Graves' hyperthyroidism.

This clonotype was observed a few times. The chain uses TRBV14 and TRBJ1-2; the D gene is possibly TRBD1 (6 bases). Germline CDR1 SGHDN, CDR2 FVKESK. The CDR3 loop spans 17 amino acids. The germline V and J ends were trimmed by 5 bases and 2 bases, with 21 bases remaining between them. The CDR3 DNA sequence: TGTGCCAGCAGCGGCTTTATCCAGGGGCGGCTAAACTATGGCTACACCTTC. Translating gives CASSGFIQGRLNYGYTF.

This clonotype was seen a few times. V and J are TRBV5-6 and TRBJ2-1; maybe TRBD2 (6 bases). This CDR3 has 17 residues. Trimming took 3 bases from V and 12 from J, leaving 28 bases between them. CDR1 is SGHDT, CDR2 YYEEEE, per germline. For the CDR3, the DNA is TGTGCCAGCAGCTCGAGGAGGGACGGACCCCCCCTTCGTGCGCAGTTCTTC. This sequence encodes CASSSRRDGPPLRAQFF.

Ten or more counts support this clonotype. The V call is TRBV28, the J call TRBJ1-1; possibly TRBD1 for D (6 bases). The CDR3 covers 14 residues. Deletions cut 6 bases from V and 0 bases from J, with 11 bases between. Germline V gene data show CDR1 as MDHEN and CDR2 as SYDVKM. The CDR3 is CASSFGQMNTEAFF. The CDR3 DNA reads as TGTGCCAGCAGCTTCGGACAGATGAACACTGAAGCTTTCTTT.

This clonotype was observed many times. The CDR3 bases are TGTGCCAGCAGCCGGACGGCGGCTTCCAATCAGCCCCAGCATTTT. Protein: CASSRTAASNQPQHF. The rearrangement uses TRBV7-9 and TRBJ1-5; D is undetermined. V lost 5 bases, J lost 3 bases, and 14 bases lay in between. The CDR3 runs 15 residues. Germline V gene lookup returns CDR1 SEHNR and CDR2 FQNEAQ (reference sequence).

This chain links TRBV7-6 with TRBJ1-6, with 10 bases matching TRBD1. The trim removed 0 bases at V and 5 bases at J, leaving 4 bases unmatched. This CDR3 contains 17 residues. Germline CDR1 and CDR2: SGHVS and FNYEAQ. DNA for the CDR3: TGTGCCAGCAGCTTAGCCACGGGACAGGGGAATAATTCACCCCTCCACTTT. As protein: CASSLATGQGNNSPLHF. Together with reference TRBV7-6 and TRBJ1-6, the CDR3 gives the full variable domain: GAGVSQSPRYKVTKRGQDVALRCDPISGHVSLYWYRQALGQGPEFLTYFNYEAQQDKSGLPNDRFSAERPEGSISTLTIQRTEQRDSAMYRCASSLATGQGNNSPLHFGNGTRLTVT.

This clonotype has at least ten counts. CDR3 loop: CAWSVPGHLSNEQFF. The CDR3 DNA reads as TGTGCCTGGAGTGTCCCGGGACATCTGTCCAATGAGCAGTTCTTC. The J gene is TRBJ2-1, the V gene TRBV30, with a possible D match to TRBD1 (6 bases). CDR1 is GTSNPN and CDR2 is SVGIG in the germline V gene (reference sequence). The CDR3 totals 15 residues. With 0 bases removed from V and 6 bases from J, the gap between germline ends came to 15 bases.

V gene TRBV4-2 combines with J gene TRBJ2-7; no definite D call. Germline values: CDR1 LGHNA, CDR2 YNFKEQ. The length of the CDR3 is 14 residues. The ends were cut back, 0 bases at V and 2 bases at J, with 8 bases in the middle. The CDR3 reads CASSQDNEPYEQYF. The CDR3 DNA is TGTGCCAGCAGCCAAGATAACGAACCCTACGAGCAGTACTTC.